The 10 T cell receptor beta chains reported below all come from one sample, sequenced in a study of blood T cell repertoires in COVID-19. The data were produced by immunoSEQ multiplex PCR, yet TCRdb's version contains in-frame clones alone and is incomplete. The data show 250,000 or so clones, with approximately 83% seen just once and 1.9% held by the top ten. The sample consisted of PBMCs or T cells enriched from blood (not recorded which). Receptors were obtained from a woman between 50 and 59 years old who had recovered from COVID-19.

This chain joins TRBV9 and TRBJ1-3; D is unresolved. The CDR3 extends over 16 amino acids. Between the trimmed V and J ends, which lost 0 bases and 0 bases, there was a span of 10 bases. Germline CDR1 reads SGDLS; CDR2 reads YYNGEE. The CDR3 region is CASSVGTFYSGNTIYF. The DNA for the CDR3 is TGTGCCAGCAGCGTAGGGACTTTTTACTCTGGAAACACCATATATTTT.

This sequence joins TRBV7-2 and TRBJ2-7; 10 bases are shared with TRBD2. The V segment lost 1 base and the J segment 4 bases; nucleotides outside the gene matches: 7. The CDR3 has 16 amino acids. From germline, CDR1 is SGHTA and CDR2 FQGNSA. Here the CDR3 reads CASSLVLVAGGYEQYF. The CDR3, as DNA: TGTGCCAGCAGCTTAGTTCTGGTAGCGGGAGGTTACGAGCAGTACTTC.

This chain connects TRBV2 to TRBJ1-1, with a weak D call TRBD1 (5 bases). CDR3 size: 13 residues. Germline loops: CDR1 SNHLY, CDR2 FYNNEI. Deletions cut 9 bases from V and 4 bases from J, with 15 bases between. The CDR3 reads CARGGSIGTEAFF. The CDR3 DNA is TGTGCCAGGGGGGGGAGTATCGGCACTGAAGCTTTCTTT.

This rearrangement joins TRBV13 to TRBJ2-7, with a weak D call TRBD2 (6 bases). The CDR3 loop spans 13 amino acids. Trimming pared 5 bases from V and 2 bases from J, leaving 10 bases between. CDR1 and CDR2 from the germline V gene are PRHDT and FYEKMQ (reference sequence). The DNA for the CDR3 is TGTGCCAGCAGCCCCTCTAGCGCCTACGAGCAGTACTTC. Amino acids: CASSPSSAYEQYF. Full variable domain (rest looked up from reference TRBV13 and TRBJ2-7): AAGVIQSPRHLIKEKRETATLKCYPIPRHDTVYWYQQGPGQDPQFLISFYEKMQSDKGSIPDRFSAQQFSDYHSELNMSSLELGDSALYFCASSPSSAYEQYFGPGTRLTVT.

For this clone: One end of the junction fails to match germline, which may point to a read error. The CDR3 sequence is CASTLRGGAEGELFF. CDR3 bases: TGTGCCAGCACCTTACGAGGGGGCGCGGAGGGGGAGCTGTTTTTT. The rearrangement uses TRBV11-2 and TRBJ2-2; 7 bases map to TRBD1. There are 15 residues in the CDR3. CDR1 is SGHAT, CDR2 FQNNGV, per germline.

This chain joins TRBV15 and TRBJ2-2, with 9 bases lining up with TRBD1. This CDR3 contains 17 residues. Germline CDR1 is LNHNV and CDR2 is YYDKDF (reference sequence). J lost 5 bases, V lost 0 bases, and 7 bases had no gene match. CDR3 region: CATSRDRQGVRTGELFF. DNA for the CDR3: TGTGCCACCAGCAGAGATAGACAGGGGGTGAGGACCGGGGAGCTGTTTTTT.

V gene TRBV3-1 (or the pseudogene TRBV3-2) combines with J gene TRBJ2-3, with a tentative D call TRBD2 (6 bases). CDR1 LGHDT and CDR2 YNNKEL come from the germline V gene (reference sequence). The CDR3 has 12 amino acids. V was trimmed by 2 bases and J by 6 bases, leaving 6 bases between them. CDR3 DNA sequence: TGTGCCAGCAGCCAACTAGCGGATACGCAGTATTTT. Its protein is CASSQLADTQYF.

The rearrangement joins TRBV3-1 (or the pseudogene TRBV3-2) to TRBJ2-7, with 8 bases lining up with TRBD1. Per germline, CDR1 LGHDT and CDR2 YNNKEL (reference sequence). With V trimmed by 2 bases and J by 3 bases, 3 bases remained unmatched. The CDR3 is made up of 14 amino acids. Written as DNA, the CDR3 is TGTGCCAGCAGCCAACGGGACAGGTACTACGAGCAGTACTTC. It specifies CASSQRDRYYEQYF.

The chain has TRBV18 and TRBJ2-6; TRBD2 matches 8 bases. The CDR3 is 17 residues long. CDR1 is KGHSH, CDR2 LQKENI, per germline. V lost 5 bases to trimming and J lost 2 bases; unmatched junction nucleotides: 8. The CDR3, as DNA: TGTGCCAGCTCAAGGGGTAGCGGGACTCCTGGGGCCAACGTCCTGACTTTC. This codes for CASSRGSGTPGANVLTF.

The CDR3 DNA reads TGTGCCAGCAGCCCGGGCGCAGGGGGCCGATATGAAAAACTGTTTTTT. As protein: CASSPGAGGRYEKLFF. The rearrangement links TRBV7-6 to TRBJ1-4, with TRBD1 matching 8 bases. CDR1 is SGHVS and CDR2 is FNYEAQ in the germline V gene. V trimming: 5 bases; J trimming: 6 bases; junction bases outside the gene matches: 11. The CDR3 is made up of 16 amino acids.